This T cell receptor (beta chain) was captured in a study of CD8+ T cells in alopecia areata. Study-wide findings and caveats: Higher clonality and more expanded CD8+ clones appeared in lesional than normal scalp.

Extracted RNA was reverse transcribed into cDNA, the sequencing template. Assay: immunoSEQ multiplex PCR; the TCRdb copy retains only in-frame clones and omits some. Found here are some 170,000 clones, roughly 70% of them singletons; the top ten hold roughly 10%. This CDR3 contains 13 residues. Per the germline V gene, CDR1 is SGHDT and CDR2 is YYEEEE. V was clipped by 4 bases and J by 3 bases, with 11 bases between them. As for this clone: Its antigen is not identified. This sample includes further DNA sequences coding for the same CDR3.

The TCR sequence derives from a human donor with alopecia areata. J is TRBJ2-7 and V is TRBV5-6; D possibly corresponds to TRBD1 (6 bases). The sequencing used CD8+ T cells sorted from blood, collected at week 0. The CDR3 bases are TGTGCCAGCAGCGACGGGACATTCTACGAGCAGTACTTC. Encoded protein: CASSDGTFYEQYF.